This entry concerns a single TCR beta chain. The antigen is not known. TCRdb re-derived calls from the 5' RACE reads in MiXCR, one entry per CDR3 protein. In the table there are 200,000 or so distinct CDR3 sequences, roughly 18% of which are singletons. These data come from a study of CD8 T cells in ankylosing spondylitis. Notes on the study in general: A TCR beta motif made of about 8 highly homologous variants seemed typical of ankylosing spondylitis blood.

Germline values: CDR1 SQVTM, CDR2 ANQGSEA. V lost 6 bases, J lost 2 bases, and 13 bases stayed unmatched. This CDR3 spans 15 amino acids. The TCR was taken from a male donor aged 10 to 35 with ankylosing spondylitis or in good health (not recorded which). This rearrangement joins TRBV29-1 to TRBJ2-7, with 7 bases matching TRBD2. Sequenced sample: blood, either unsorted or a sorted T cell fraction (not recorded which). The CDR3 nucleotides read TGCAGCGTGACAAAGACCGGGACTACAACCTACGAGCAGTACTTC. Translating gives CSVTKTGTTTYEQYF.